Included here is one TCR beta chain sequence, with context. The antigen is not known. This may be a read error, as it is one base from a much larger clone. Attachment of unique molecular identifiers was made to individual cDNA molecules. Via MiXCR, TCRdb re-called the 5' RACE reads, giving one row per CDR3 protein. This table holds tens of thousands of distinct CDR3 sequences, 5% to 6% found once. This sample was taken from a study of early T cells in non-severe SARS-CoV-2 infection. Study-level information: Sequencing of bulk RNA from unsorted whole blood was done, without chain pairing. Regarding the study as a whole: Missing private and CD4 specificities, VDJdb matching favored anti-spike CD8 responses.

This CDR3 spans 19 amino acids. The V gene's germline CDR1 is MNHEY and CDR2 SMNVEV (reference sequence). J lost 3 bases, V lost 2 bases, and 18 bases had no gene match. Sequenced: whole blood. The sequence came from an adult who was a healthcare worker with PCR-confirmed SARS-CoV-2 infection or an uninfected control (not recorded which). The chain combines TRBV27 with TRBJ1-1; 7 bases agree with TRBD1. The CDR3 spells CASSLVRPRRQGIDTEAFF. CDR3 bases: TGTGCCAGCAGTTTAGTCCGCCCGCGCAGACAGGGAATCGACACTGAAGCTTTCTTT.